This TCR beta chain was observed in a study of blood T cell repertoires in COVID-19. Study details: The analysed material was cDNA or gDNA that came from T cells, B-cell-depleted T cells, or PBMCs.

Per the original data handling: Estimation of nucleated cell counts relied on the amplification of reference gene primers. The repertoire was sequenced with immunoSEQ multiplex PCR; TCRdb's copy has only in-frame clones and lacks some. Clone size and the V and J calls come from that table; the DNA yielded D and trimming. The repertoire holds about 280,000 clones, with 83% as singletons. The CDR3 has 15 residues. Trimming at V came to 4 bases and at J to 4 bases, leaving 10 bases not matched to a gene. Germline CDR1 SGHRS, CDR2 YFSETQ. The V and J genes are TRBV5-1 and TRBJ1-2, with 7 bases matching TRBD1. Sequenced sample: peripheral blood. The receptor's source is a woman aged 50 to 60 who had recovered from COVID-19. The CDR3 spells CASSTGQVLPYGYTF. The CDR3 DNA reads TGCGCCAGCAGCACAGGACAGGTGCTACCCTATGGCTACACCTTC.